Presented here are 16 T cell receptor beta chains from one specimen sequenced in a study of cytotoxic CD8 clonotypes in ibrutinib-treated CLL. Produced via immunoSEQ multiplex PCR; TCRdb's table is partial and in-frame only. The data hold some 93,000 clones, with about 78% observed a single time. This specimen consisted of PBMCs, obtained after 12 months of ibrutinib treatment. The receptors stem from a human donor with chronic lymphocytic leukemia.

As for this clone: An end of the junction does not agree with germline; a read error may underlie this. The gene calls are TRBV29-1 and TRBJ1-3, with D maybe TRBD1 (5 bases). Germline CDR1 SQVTM, CDR2 ANQGSEA. The CDR3 sequence is 14 residues long. Written as DNA, the CDR3 is TGCAGCGTTCTAAGCAGGGTATCTGGAGACACCATATATTTT. It specifies CSVLSRVSGDTIYF.

V gene TRBV15 combines with J gene TRBJ1-1; tentatively, D is TRBD1 (5 bases). The V gene's germline CDR1 is LNHNV and CDR2 YYDKDF (reference sequence). This CDR3 has 14 residues. V lost 8 bases to trimming and J lost 4 bases, with 17 bases between them. The CDR3 nucleotides read TGTGCCACCCAGGGCCAAAGCCCCAGCACTGAAGCTTTCTTT. Protein: CATQGQSPSTEAFF.

The genes are TRBV5-4 and TRBJ2-2; 9 bases agree with TRBD2. Germline V CDR1 and CDR2: SGHNT, YYREEE (reference sequence). V lost 4 bases and J lost 4; bases outside the gene matches: 8. The CDR3 loop spans 16 amino acids. The CDR3 coding sequence is TGTGCCAGCAGCCCGGGGGTAGCGGGGGCCACCGGGGAGCTGTTTTTT. Translation: CASSPGVAGATGELFF.

The chain links TRBV14 to TRBJ1-3, with TRBD1 matching over 8 bases. The ends lost 7 bases at V and 4 bases at J; junction bases unmatched: 6. The CDR3 has 14 residues. Per the germline V gene, CDR1 is SGHDN and CDR2 is FVKESK. This CDR3 is CASTLGQVGNTIYF. The CDR3 DNA reads as TGTGCCAGCACCTTGGGACAGGTCGGAAACACCATATATTTT.

The chain couples TRBV10-3 to TRBJ2-7, with a tentative D call TRBD1 (5 bases). Deletions cut 6 bases from V and 2 bases from J, with 14 bases between. This CDR3 region has 14 residues. Germline V CDR1 and CDR2: ENHRY, SYGVKD. In DNA, the CDR3 is TGTGCCATCAGACCTGACAGTACAACCTACGAGCAGTACTTC. Its protein is CAIRPDSTTYEQYF.

The rearrangement joins TRBV7-3 to TRBJ1-2; TRBD1 is a possible D gene (6 bases). Trimming pared 4 bases from V and 4 bases from J, leaving 22 bases between. The CDR3 loop spans 17 amino acids. CDR1 SGHTA and CDR2 FQGTGA come from the germline V gene. The CDR3 nucleotides read TGTGCCAGCAGCTCTTCAGACCCAACAGGGATCGCCTATGGCTACACCTTC. The encoded protein is CASSSSDPTGIAYGYTF.

V and J are TRBV29-1 and TRBJ2-2, with no clear D. V lost 5 bases and J lost 0, with 7 bases in between. The germline V gene encodes CDR1 SQVTM and CDR2 ANQGSEA. The CDR3 length is 13 residues. The CDR3 here is CSVPAPNTGELFF. The CDR3, as DNA: TGCAGCGTTCCCGCTCCGAACACCGGGGAGCTGTTTTTT.

The rearrangement uses TRBV6-5 and TRBJ1-1; weak D call: TRBD1 (6 bases). Trimming stripped 7 bases from V and 12 bases from J, with 27 bases between. Germline-derived CDR1 and CDR2 are MNHEY and SVGAGI. The CDR3 is 15 amino acids. In nucleotides, the CDR3 is TGTGCCAGCACCTCCTACACGAGGGGGACTTTACTGCCTTTCTTT. Its protein is CASTSYTRGTLLPFF.

CDR3 amino acids: CASSPFIGSTSNTGELFF. In DNA, the CDR3 is TGTGCCAGCTCACCTTTCATCGGGTCAACCAGCAACACCGGGGAGCTGTTTTTT. The gene calls are TRBV18 and TRBJ2-2, with D hard to call. Germline V gene lookup returns CDR1 KGHSH and CDR2 LQKENI. Trimming removed 3 bases at V and 2 bases at J, with 19 bases between. The CDR3 covers 18 residues.

This clone has at least ten counts. The chain combines TRBV6-4 with TRBJ2-1; TRBD1 or TRBD2 may be the D gene (5 bases each). The V and J ends lost 4 bases and 5 bases respectively, with 9 bases between them. CDR3 length equals 13 residues. Germline CDR1 reads MRHNA; CDR2 reads SNTAGT. DNA of the CDR3: TGTGCCAGCAGTGGAGGGGATCACAATGAGCAGTTCTTC. This translates into CASSGGDHNEQFF.

This clone was detected only a few times. V gene TRBV7-9 combines with J gene TRBJ2-5, with 10 bases fitting TRBD1. The CDR3 extends over 17 amino acids. V shed 4 bases, J shed 5 bases, and the junction held 13 bases outside the gene matches. Germline CDR1 SEHNR, CDR2 FQNEAQ (reference sequence). Here the CDR3 reads CASSSLGTGVTLETQYF. DNA of the CDR3: TGTGCCAGCAGCTCGCTCGGGACAGGGGTGACCCTGGAGACCCAGTACTTC.

As for this clone: At one end the junction does not follow the germline gene, possibly because of a read error. The V gene is TRBV5-3, the J gene TRBJ2-7; D unresolved. TRBV5-3 is an ORF; its function is uncertain. The CDR3 runs to 11 residues. The CDR3, as DNA: TGTGCCAGAGGCTTCCGTCCGGAGCAGTACTTC. It specifies CARGFRPEQYF.

The rearrangement links TRBV21-1 to TRBJ1-1; the table's D call TRBD1 went unverified against the DNA. TRBV21-1 has pseudogene status. This CDR3 region has 14 residues. DNA of the CDR3: TGTGCCAGCATCCGGACAGGGGAGTTGACTGAAGCTTTCTTT. It encodes CASIRTGELTEAFF.

V is TRBV4-1 and J is TRBJ1-1; D may be TRBD1 (6 bases). Trimming stripped 3 bases from V and 6 bases from J, with 17 bases between. CDR1 and CDR2 from the germline V gene are MGHRA and YSYEKL. The CDR3 sequence is 15 residues long. CDR3 in DNA: TGCGCCAGCAGCCAGATGGGACAAGTATCTCCTGAAGCTTTCTTT. As protein: CASSQMGQVSPEAFF.

This chain joins TRBV30 and TRBJ2-5; TRBD2 agrees at 12 bases. The CDR3 totals 17 residues. Germline V CDR1 and CDR2: GTSNPN, SVGIG (reference sequence). The junction had 11 bases not matched to a gene; V was cut back by 1 base and J by 5 bases. The CDR3 loop reads CAWSGATSGGNWETQYF. The CDR3 region has the DNA TGTGCCTGGAGTGGGGCGACTAGCGGGGGAAATTGGGAGACCCAGTACTTC.

This chain joins TRBV19 and TRBJ2-3; D is unclear. With 4 bases removed from V and 10 bases from J, the gap between germline ends came to 15 bases. Germline V gene lookup returns CDR1 LNHDA and CDR2 SQIVND (reference sequence). This CDR3 is built from 13 residues. CDR3 bases: TGTGCCAGTAGTAGGGTATTGGGCCACGCGCAGTATTTT. Translation gives CASSRVLGHAQYF.